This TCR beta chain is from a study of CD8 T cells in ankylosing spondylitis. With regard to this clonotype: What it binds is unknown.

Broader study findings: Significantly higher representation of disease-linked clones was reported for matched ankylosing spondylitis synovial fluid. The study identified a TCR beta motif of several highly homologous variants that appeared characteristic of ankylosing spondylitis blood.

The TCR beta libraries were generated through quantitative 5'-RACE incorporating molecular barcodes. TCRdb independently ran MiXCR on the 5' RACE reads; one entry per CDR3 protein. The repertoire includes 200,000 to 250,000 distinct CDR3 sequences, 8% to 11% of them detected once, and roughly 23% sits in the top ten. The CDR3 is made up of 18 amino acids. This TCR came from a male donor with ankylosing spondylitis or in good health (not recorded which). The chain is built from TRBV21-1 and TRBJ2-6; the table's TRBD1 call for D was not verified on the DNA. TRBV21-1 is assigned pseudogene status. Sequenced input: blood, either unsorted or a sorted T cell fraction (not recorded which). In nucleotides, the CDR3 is TGTGCCAGCAGCAAAGACCCGGGATTCCCACCTGGGGCCAACGTCCTGACTTTC. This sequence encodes CASSKDPGFPPGANVLTF.